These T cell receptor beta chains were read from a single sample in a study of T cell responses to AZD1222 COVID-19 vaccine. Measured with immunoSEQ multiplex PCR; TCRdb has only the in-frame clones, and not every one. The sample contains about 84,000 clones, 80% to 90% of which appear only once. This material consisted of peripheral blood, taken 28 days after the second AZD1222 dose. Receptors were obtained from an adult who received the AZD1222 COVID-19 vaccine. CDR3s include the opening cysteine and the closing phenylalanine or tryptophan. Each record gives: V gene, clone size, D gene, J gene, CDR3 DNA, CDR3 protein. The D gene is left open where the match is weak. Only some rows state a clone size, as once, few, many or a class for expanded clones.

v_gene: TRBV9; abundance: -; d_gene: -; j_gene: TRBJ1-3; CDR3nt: TGTGCCAGCAGCGTCCTCCAAGGGAGCGGAAACACCATATATTTT; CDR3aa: CASSVLQGSGNTIYF
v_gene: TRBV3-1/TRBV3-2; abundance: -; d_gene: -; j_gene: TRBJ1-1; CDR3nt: TGTGCCAGCAGCCAATTAGCCGGGTCTGAAGCTTTCTTT; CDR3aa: CASSQLAGSEAFF
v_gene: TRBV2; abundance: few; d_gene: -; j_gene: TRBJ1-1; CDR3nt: TGTGCCAGCAGTGATCGGAACATGAACACTGAAGCTTTCTTT; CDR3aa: CASSDRNMNTEAFF
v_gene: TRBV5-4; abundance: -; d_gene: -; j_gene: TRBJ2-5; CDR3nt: TGTGCCAGCAGAACAGAATACCAAGAGACCCAGTACTTC; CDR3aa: CASRTEYQETQYF
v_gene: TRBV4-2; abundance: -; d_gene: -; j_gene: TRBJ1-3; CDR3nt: TGTGCCAGCAGCCATTTAGATCGAAACACCATATATTTT; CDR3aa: CASSHLDRNTIYF
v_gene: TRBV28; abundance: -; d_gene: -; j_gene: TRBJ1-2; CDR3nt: TGTGCCAGCAGTTTAGACAGGCGCTATGGCTACACCTTC; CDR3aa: CASSLDRRYGYTF
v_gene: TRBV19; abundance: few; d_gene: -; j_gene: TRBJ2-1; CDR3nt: TGTGCCAGTAGAACGGGCCACGGCAATGAGCAGTTCTTC; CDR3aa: CASRTGHGNEQFF
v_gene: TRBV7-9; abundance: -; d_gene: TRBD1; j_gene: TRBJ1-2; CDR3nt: TGTGCCAGCGGCCTATCCGGGACAGGGCATTATGGCTACACCTTC; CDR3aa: CASGLSGTGHYGYTF
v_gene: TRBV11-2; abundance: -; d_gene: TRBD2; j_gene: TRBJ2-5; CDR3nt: TGTGCCAGCAGCTTTAGCGGGGGGGACCAAGAGACCCAGTACTTC; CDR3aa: CASSFSGGDQETQYF
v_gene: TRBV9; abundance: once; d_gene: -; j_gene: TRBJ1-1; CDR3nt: TGTGCCAGCAGCGTAGTGGCAGGGAAGTTGGGGACTGAAGCTTTCTTT; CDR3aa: CASSVVAGKLGTEAFF
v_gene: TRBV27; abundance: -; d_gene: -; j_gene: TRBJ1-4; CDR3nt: TGTGCCAGCAGACGGGACACCGACGAAAAACTGTTTTTT; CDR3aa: CASRRDTDEKLFF
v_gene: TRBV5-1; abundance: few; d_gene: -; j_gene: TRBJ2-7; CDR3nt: TGCGCCAGCAGCCGTGGATCAGGAGACTACGAGCAGTACTTC; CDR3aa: CASSRGSGDYEQYF
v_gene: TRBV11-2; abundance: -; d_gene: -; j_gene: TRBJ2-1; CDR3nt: TGTGCCAGCAGCTTCGCAAGCGGCAATGAGCAGTTCTTC; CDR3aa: CASSFASGNEQFF
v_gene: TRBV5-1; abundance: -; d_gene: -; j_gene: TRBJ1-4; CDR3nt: TGCGCCAGCAGCTTGGTAAGGCAGGGCGGCGAAAAACTGTTTTTT; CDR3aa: CASSLVRQGGEKLFF
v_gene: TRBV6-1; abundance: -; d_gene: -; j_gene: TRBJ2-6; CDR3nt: TGTGCCAGCAGTGAGAGACGGTTCTCTGGGGCCAACGTCCTGACTTTC; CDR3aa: CASSERRFSGANVLTF
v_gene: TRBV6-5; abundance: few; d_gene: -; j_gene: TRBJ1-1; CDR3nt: TGTGCCAGCAGTTACGGAGGTACTGAAGCTTTCTTT; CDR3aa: CASSYGGTEAFF
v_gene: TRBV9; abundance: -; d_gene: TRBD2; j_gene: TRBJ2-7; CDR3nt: TGTGCCAGCAGCCTCTCGGGAGGCTCCTACGAGCAGTACTTC; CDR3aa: CASSLSGGSYEQYF
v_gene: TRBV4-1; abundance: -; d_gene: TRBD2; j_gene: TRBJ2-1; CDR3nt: TGCGCCAGCAGCCAATACAGCTCCGGGACTAGCTTCAATGAGCAGTTCTTC; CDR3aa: CASSQYSSGTSFNEQFF
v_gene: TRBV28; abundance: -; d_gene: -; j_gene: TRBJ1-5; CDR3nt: TGTGCCAGCAGTTTATTGGGGTCAAGGAGGAGCAATCAGCCCCAGCATTTT; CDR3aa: CASSLLGSRRSNQPQHF
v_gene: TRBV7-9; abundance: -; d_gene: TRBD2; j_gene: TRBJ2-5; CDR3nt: TGTGCCAGCAGCTTAGCCCTACTAGCGGGGGACAAAGAGACCCAGTACTTC; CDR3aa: CASSLALLAGDKETQYF
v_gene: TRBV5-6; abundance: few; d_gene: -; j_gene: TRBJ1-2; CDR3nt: TGTGCCAGCAGCCCGGTGTCAGGGCATAGCGGCTACACCTTC; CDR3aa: CASSPVSGHSGYTF
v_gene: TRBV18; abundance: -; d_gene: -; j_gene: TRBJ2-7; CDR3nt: TGTGCCAGCTCACCTGAAACCGGTGGTGAGCAGTACTTC; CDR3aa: CASSPETGGEQYF
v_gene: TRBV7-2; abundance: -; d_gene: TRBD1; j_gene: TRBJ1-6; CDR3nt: TGTGCCAGCAGCTTGACCGGGACAGGGTATAATTCACCCCTCCACTTT; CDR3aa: CASSLTGTGYNSPLHF
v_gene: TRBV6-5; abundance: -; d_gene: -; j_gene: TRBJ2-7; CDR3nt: TGTGCCAGCAGTTATGGGCAGGTCCATTCCTACGAGCAGTACTTC; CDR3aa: CASSYGQVHSYEQYF
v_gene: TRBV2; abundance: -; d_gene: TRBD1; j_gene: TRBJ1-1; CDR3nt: TGTGCCAGCAGACTTCGACAGGGGGCCACTGAAGCTTTCTTT; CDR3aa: CASRLRQGATEAFF
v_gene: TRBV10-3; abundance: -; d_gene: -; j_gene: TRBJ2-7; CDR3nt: TGTGCCACCGGGGATGCGGGCCCCTACGAGCAGTACTTC; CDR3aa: CATGDAGPYEQYF
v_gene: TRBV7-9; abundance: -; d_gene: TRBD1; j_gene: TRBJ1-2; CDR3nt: TGTGCCAGCAGCTCCACCAGACAGGGAGGAAACTATGGCTACACCTTC; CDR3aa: CASSSTRQGGNYGYTF
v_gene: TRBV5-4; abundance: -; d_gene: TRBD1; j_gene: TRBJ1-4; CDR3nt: TGTGCCAGCAGCGGGACAGGGGCTGAAAAACTGTTTTTT; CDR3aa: CASSGTGAEKLFF
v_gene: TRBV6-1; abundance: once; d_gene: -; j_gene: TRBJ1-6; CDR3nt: TGTGCCAGCAGTGATGCCAGGGAAACCCCCCTCCACTTT; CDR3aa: CASSDARETPLHF
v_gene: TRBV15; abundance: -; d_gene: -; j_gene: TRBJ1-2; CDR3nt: TGTGCCACCAGTAGAGAACTACCTGGTAACTATGGCTACACCTTC; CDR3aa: CATSRELPGNYGYTF
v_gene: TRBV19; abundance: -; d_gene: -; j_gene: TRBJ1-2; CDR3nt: TGTGCCAGTACCCCGACCGGCTATGGCTACACCTTC; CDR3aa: CASTPTGYGYTF
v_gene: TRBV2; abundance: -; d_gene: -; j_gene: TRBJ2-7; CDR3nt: TGTGCCAGCAGTGACAGGTTCGGTTACGAGCAGTACTTC; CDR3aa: CASSDRFGYEQYF
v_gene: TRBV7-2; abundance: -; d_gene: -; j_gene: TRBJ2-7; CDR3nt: TGTGCCAGCAGCTTGGGGGGCCCGAGCTCCTACGAGCAGTACTTC; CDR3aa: CASSLGGPSSYEQYF
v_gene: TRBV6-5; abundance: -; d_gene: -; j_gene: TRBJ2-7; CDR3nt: TGTGCCAGCAGGGGGGTGCAGACTGTCTACGAGCAGTACTTC; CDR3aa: CASRGVQTVYEQYF
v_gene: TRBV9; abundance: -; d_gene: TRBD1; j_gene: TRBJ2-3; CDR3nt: TGTGCCAGCAGCGCGTACAGGGGAACAGATACGCAGTATTTT; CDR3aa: CASSAYRGTDTQYF
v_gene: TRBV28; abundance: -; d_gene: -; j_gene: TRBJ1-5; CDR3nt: TGTGCCAGCAGTTTTTCCGACAGGTACCCCAATCAGCCCCAGCATTTT; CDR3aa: CASSFSDRYPNQPQHF